The sample holds a few counts of the clone carrying this TCR beta chain. Its specificity is unknown. Unique molecular identifiers featured in how the TCRbeta library was prepared. One entry per CDR3 protein, called by TCRdb with MiXCR from the PCR reads. The sample includes about 600,000 distinct CDR3 sequences, roughly 23% of them seen just once. These data are taken from a study of T-cell reconstitution after alpha-beta-depleted transplantation in children. Whole-study findings and limits: Several hundred rapidly expanded clones from non-depleted graft cells reportedly supplied alpha-beta T cells about two months post-transplant.

The CDR3 is 14 residues long. Between the trimmed V and J ends, which lost 0 bases and 0 bases, there was a span of 4 bases. Sequences were derived from PBMCs, mostly from graft donor cells, sampled 360 days after TCRalphabeta/CD19-depleted stem cell transplant. The clonotype was recovered from a boy in the first two years of life who had a stem cell transplant for acute myeloid leukemia, so the T cells may come from the graft donor. The chain combines TRBV23-1 with TRBJ2-3; D unresolved. TRBV23-1 is given ORF status, its function remaining uncertain. The CDR3 loop reads CASSQSTSTDTQYF. The CDR3 region has the DNA TGCGCCAGCAGTCAATCGACGAGCACAGATACGCAGTATTTT.